This entry lists 29 T cell receptor beta chains sequenced from one sample in a study of T-cell reconstitution after alpha-beta-depleted transplantation in children. Preparation of the TCRbeta library was carried out with unique molecular identifiers. TCRdb re-analysed the PCR reads in MiXCR, keeping a single row per CDR3 protein. The table lists 150,000 to 250,000 distinct CDR3 sequences, 6.3% of them singletons. The specimen comprised PBMCs, sampled before TCRalphabeta/CD19-depleted stem cell transplant. Source of these receptors: a girl under two years old with combined immunodeficiency, due to receive a stem cell transplant.

This clonotype appeared many times. V and J are TRBV7-2 and TRBJ2-5, with a weak D call TRBD2 (6 bases). V was shortened by 0 bases and J by 6 bases, with 20 bases between the two germline ends. This CDR3 spans 17 amino acids. Germline V gene sequence: CDR1 SGHTA, CDR2 FQGNSA. CDR3 residues: CASSLASGTYVLKTQYF. DNA of the CDR3: TGTGCCAGCAGCTTAGCTAGCGGAACGTATGTTTTGAAGACCCAGTACTTC.

The CDR3 DNA is TGTGCCAGCACCATAGCGGGGGGGGGAGATACGCAGTATTTT. Protein sequence: CASTIAGGGDTQYF. The chain recombines TRBV7-2 with TRBJ2-3; 11 bases match TRBD2. The germline CDR1 and CDR2 sequences are SGHTA and FQGNSA. The CDR3 runs to 14 residues. V dropped 7 bases and J dropped 5; count of bases not matched to a gene: 5.

This clonotype was detected many times. The chain is built from TRBV15 and TRBJ2-3, with D perhaps matching TRBD2 (6 bases). The V gene's germline CDR1 is LNHNV and CDR2 YYDKDF (reference sequence). V was clipped by 5 bases and J by 2 bases, with 17 bases between them. The CDR3 covers 16 residues. The CDR3 nucleotides are TGTGCCACCAGCCCTCTTACGGGACTCATCACAGATACGCAGTATTTT. As protein: CATSPLTGLITDTQYF.

This clonotype was observed at least ten times. The chain recombines TRBV14 with TRBJ1-4; D call uncertain. Looked up from germline, CDR1 is SGHDN and CDR2 is FVKESK. There are 14 residues in the CDR3. V was trimmed by 4 bases and J by 7 bases, leaving 13 bases between them. The CDR3 bases are TGTGCCAGCAGCCGGAATGGGGTTTCTGAAAAACTGTTTTTT. Translated, it gives CASSRNGVSEKLFF.

This clonotype was recorded at least ten times. The CDR3: CASSVEDEQFF. The CDR3 DNA is TGTGCCAGCAGCGTAGAGGATGAGCAGTTCTTC. The chain combines TRBV9 with TRBJ2-1; no clear D gene. V was pared by 0 bases and J by 8 bases, with 3 bases between. The CDR3 covers 11 residues. Germline CDR1 is SGDLS and CDR2 is YYNGEE.

This clonotype was found many times. The chain combines TRBV5-1 with TRBJ2-1, with 11 bases that match TRBD2. Germline assignment: CDR1 SGHRS and CDR2 YFSETQ. This CDR3 is 18 amino acids long. Trimming at V came to 4 bases and at J to 3 bases, leaving 12 bases not matched to a gene. This chain's CDR3 is CASSDHTGTSGGYNEQFF. CDR3 nucleotide sequence: TGCGCCAGCAGCGATCATACCGGGACTAGCGGAGGCTACAATGAGCAGTTCTTC. Full variable domain (remainder filled in from reference TRBV5-1 and TRBJ2-1): KAGVTQTPRYLIKTRGQQVTLSCSPISGHRSVSWYQQTPGQGLQFLFEYFSETQRNKGNFPGRFSGRQFSNSRSEMNVSTLELGDSALYLCASSDHTGTSGGYNEQFFGPGTRLTVL.

A few counts support this clonotype. This rearrangement joins TRBV28 to TRBJ1-4; TRBD1 is a possible D gene (5 bases). This CDR3 region has 20 residues. Trimming pared 3 bases from V and 0 bases from J, leaving 23 bases between. CDR1 is MDHEN and CDR2 is SYDVKM in the germline V gene. The CDR3 DNA reads TGTGCCAGCAGTTTTCCCCTCTGGGGAGGGGAGGTTGCAACTAATGAAAAACTGTTTTTT. It yields the protein CASSFPLWGGEVATNEKLFF.

This clonotype was counted ten times or more. The chain is built from TRBV4-3 and TRBJ2-2; the D gene is possibly TRBD1 (5 bases). The CDR3 contains 16 residues. V shed 1 base and J shed 3 bases, with 12 bases lying between them. CDR1 is LGHNA and CDR2 is YSLEER in the germline V gene. CDR3 loop: CASSQGVGRDTGELFF. Here the CDR3 DNA reads TGCGCCAGCAGCCAAGGGGTGGGGCGAGACACCGGGGAGCTGTTTTTT.

This clonotype was counted many times. The chain links TRBV25-1 to TRBJ2-7; TRBD2 might be the D (5 bases). CDR3 length: 15 residues. The V and J ends lost 1 base and 5 bases respectively, with 15 bases between them. Germline V gene data show CDR1 as MGHDK and CDR2 as SYGVNS. The CDR3 bases are TGTGCCAGCAGTGAATCCGGTTTATCCGGGGACGAGCAGTACTTC. Protein sequence: CASSESGLSGDEQYF.

This clonotype was found many times. The rearrangement links TRBV4-3 to TRBJ2-5, with 7 positions matching TRBD1. Germline CDR1 LGHNA, CDR2 YSLEER. The CDR3 covers 15 residues. Trimming removed 1 base from V and 1 base from J; junction bases left unmatched: 3. CDR3 in amino acids: CASSQGTGLQETQYF. CDR3 in DNA: TGCGCCAGCAGCCAAGGGACAGGCCTCCAAGAGACCCAGTACTTC.

This clonotype occurred many times. This sequence joins TRBV12-3 or TRBV12-4 and TRBJ2-4; weak D call: TRBD1 (5 bases). This CDR3 comprises 11 residues. Trimming took 6 bases from V and 16 from J, leaving 16 bases between them. The CDR3 spells CASSQEIRVYF. DNA for the CDR3: TGTGCCAGCAGCCAGGAAATCAGGGTTTACTTC.

In this sample, this clonotype turned up many times. The chain has TRBV20-1 and TRBJ2-7, with TRBD2 matching 7 bases. The CDR3 sequence is 15 residues long. V trimming: 0 bases; J trimming: 5 bases; junction bases outside the gene matches: 10. Germline CDR1 DFQATT, CDR2 SNEGSKA (reference sequence). The DNA for the CDR3 is TGCAGTGCTAGAGATTGGATGGGGACTACGGACGAGCAGTACTTC. Its protein product is CSARDWMGTTDEQYF.

This clonotype has only a few counts. This CDR3 is CASSVNTGSEQYF. CDR3 bases: TGTGCCAGCAGCGTAAATACAGGGAGCGAGCAGTACTTC. The gene calls are TRBV5-5 and TRBJ2-7; TRBD1 might be the D (6 bases). Looked up from germline, CDR1 is SGHKS and CDR2 is YYEKEE (reference sequence). CDR3 size: 13 residues. V was pared by 4 bases and J by 6 bases, with 14 bases between.

This rearrangement joins TRBV19 to TRBJ2-2; 11 nucleotides align to TRBD1. Trimming cost V 6 bases and J 6 bases; bases outside gene matches: 12. This CDR3 is built from 17 residues. Germline CDR1 is LNHDA and CDR2 is SQIVND (reference sequence). CDR3 amino acids: CASSHQRGQGVAGELFF. In DNA, the CDR3 is TGTGCCAGTAGCCATCAACGGGGACAGGGGGTCGCCGGGGAGCTGTTTTTT.

This chain connects TRBV7-9 to TRBJ2-1, with D unclear. The germline CDR1 and CDR2 sequences are SEHNR and FQNEAQ (reference sequence). The V and J ends lost 7 bases and 5 bases respectively, with 18 bases between them. CDR3 length: 15 amino acids. CDR3 in amino acids: CASTLLSGSNNEQFF. DNA of the CDR3: TGTGCCAGCACCCTTTTGTCGGGCAGTAACAATGAGCAGTTCTTC.

This clonotype was counted between two and nine times. The chain combines TRBV6-5 with TRBJ2-7, with D perhaps TRBD2 (6 bases). CDR1 is MNHEY, CDR2 SVGAGI, per germline. The CDR3 has 13 residues. V was clipped by 0 bases and J by 7 bases, with 10 bases between them. As DNA, the CDR3 is TGTGCCAGCAGTTACTCGGCAGGGAGGGAGCAGTACTTC. It specifies CASSYSAGREQYF.

This clonotype was detected many times. This rearrangement joins TRBV7-8 to TRBJ2-1, with D hard to call. The V gene's germline CDR1 is SGHVS and CDR2 FQNEAQ. The CDR3 sequence is 11 residues long. The ends were cut back, 1 base at V and 9 bases at J, with 4 bases in the middle. In nucleotides, the CDR3 is TGTGCCAGCAGCTTAGTGGCTGAGCAGTTCTTC. It translates to CASSLVAEQFF.

This clonotype was seen repeatedly, ten times or more. V is TRBV20-1 and J is TRBJ2-3; the D gene is possibly TRBD2 (6 bases). The V gene's germline CDR1 is DFQATT and CDR2 SNEGSKA (reference sequence). Trimming pared 3 bases from V and 5 bases from J, leaving 18 bases between. The CDR3 has 15 amino acids. Here the CDR3 DNA reads TGCAGTGCTAGTCCGACGCCTAGCGCGATAGATACGCAGTATTTT. This gives the protein CSASPTPSAIDTQYF.

This clonotype was counted ten times or more. The V call is TRBV4-3, the J call TRBJ2-2; possible D gene TRBD1, 5 bases. From germline, CDR1 is LGHNA and CDR2 YSLEER. Trimming left V 1 base short and J 7 bases short, with 13 bases between. The CDR3 is 15 amino acids. Here the CDR3 DNA reads TGCGCCAGCAGCCAAGGGTCAGGGTTGGACGGGGAGCTGTTTTTT. This sequence encodes CASSQGSGLDGELFF.

Ten or more counts support this clonotype. The chain has TRBV15 and TRBJ2-7; D uncertain. The V gene's germline CDR1 is LNHNV and CDR2 YYDKDF (reference sequence). The CDR3 is 15 residues long. V gave up 0 bases and J gave up 7 bases, with 16 bases separating them. CDR3 sequence reads: CATSRDLGTFGEQYF. DNA of the CDR3: TGTGCCACCAGCAGAGATCTGGGAACCTTTGGGGAGCAGTACTTC.

This clonotype was counted ten times or more. The chain couples TRBV10-3 to TRBJ2-7, with a weak D call TRBD2 (6 bases). Germline values: CDR1 ENHRY, CDR2 SYGVKD. V was clipped by 1 base and J by 2 bases, with 9 bases between them. The CDR3 consists of 14 residues. The CDR3 reads CAISEWDLAYEQYF. CDR3 in DNA: TGTGCCATCAGTGAGTGGGACTTAGCCTACGAGCAGTACTTC.

This clonotype appeared many times. The chain couples TRBV9 to TRBJ2-3; maybe TRBD2 (5 bases). Trimming cost V 0 bases and J 4 bases, with 15 bases left between them. The CDR3 length is 16 residues. Per germline, CDR1 SGDLS and CDR2 YYNGEE. The CDR3 protein is CASSVAMEVASDTQYF. In DNA, the CDR3 is TGTGCCAGCAGCGTAGCTATGGAGGTCGCATCAGATACGCAGTATTTT. The full variable domain, in which reference TRBV9 and TRBJ2-3 provide the parts outside the CDR3, is DSGVTQTPKHLITATGQRVTLRCSPRSGDLSVYWYQQSLDQGLQFLIQYYNGEERAKGNILERFSAQQFPDLHSELNLSSLELGDSALYFCASSVAMEVASDTQYFGPGTRLTVL.

The table lists this clonotype with many counts. The chain combines TRBV29-1 with TRBJ1-3, with D hard to call. The germline CDR1 and CDR2 sequences are SQVTM and ANQGSEA. There are 14 residues in the CDR3. V lost 4 bases to trimming and J lost 0 bases, with 10 bases between them. This chain's CDR3 is CSVARPGSGNTIYF. CDR3 nucleotides: TGCAGCGTTGCGCGGCCGGGCTCTGGAAACACCATATATTTT.

This clonotype was found many times. The rearrangement joins TRBV24-1 to TRBJ2-1; D may match TRBD1 or TRBD2 (5 bases each). This CDR3 is built from 13 residues. From germline, CDR1 is KGHDR and CDR2 SFDVKD. Trimming shortened V by 1 base and J by 9 bases, and 9 bases separated the two germline ends. Written as DNA, the CDR3 is TGTGCCACCAGTGATTTCCCCGGGGCTGAGCAGTTCTTC. Protein sequence: CATSDFPGAEQFF.

This clonotype was found many times. This chain uses TRBV5-1 with TRBJ2-7, with a tentative D call TRBD1 (6 bases). The CDR3 loop spans 13 amino acids. The germline V and J ends were trimmed by 0 bases and 3 bases, with 7 bases remaining between them. Per the germline V gene, CDR1 is SGHRS and CDR2 is YFSETQ. The CDR3 nucleotides read TGCGCCAGCAGCTTGGGGACAGACTACGAGCAGTACTTC. Encoded protein: CASSLGTDYEQYF.

The sample holds many counts of this clonotype. The chain recombines TRBV24-1 with TRBJ2-1; 10 bases fit TRBD1. This CDR3 region has 16 residues. Per the germline V gene, CDR1 is KGHDR and CDR2 is SFDVKD. V shed 3 bases, J shed 6 bases, and the junction held 7 bases outside the gene matches. Written as DNA, the CDR3 is TGTGCCACCAGTGATCCGCGGGACAGGGGTGGCAATGAGCAGTTCTTC. The encoded protein is CATSDPRDRGGNEQFF.

This clonotype appeared many times. The genes are TRBV29-1 and TRBJ2-1; 9 positions match TRBD1. V gave up 7 bases and J gave up 4 bases; unmatched junction bases: 2. CDR1 and CDR2 (germline): SQVTM, ANQGSEA. The CDR3 has 12 amino acids. The CDR3 nucleotides are TGCAGCGCGGACAGGGGATACAATGAGCAGTTCTTC. Amino acids: CSADRGYNEQFF.

This clonotype has a count of ten or more. The V call is TRBV21-1, the J call TRBJ2-7; the DNA was not compared with TRBD2, the D call given in the table. TRBV21-1 is deemed a pseudogene. There are 16 residues in the CDR3. CDR3 sequence reads: CASSKIPSGSPYEQYF. The CDR3 DNA sequence: TGTGCCAGCAGCAAAATACCTAGCGGGAGTCCCTACGAGCAGTACTTC.

This clonotype was recorded many times. The chain joins TRBV6-2 or TRBV6-3 to TRBJ2-1; 7 positions agree with TRBD1. The V segment lost 6 bases and the J segment 9 bases; nucleotides outside the gene matches: 8. This CDR3 has 13 residues. Germline V gene lookup returns CDR1 MNHEY and CDR2 SVGEGT. The CDR3 region is CASRRQGFVEQFF. The CDR3 DNA reads TGTGCCAGCAGAAGACAGGGTTTTGTTGAGCAGTTCTTC.